Sequencing of this T cell receptor (beta chain) was carried out in a study of cytomegalovirus exposure and HLA in healthy donors. On this clone itself: As yet, its antigen is unknown.

Study-level findings and limits: Most CMV-associated TCR beta chains were later found to appear HLA-restricted. CMV serostatus was the only immune exposure information that was available.

Amplification used 60 Vbeta primers and 13 Jbeta primers. As originally analysed: There were around 77 million unique TCR beta chains by a later count, and around 10 million of them were shared. This table comes from immunoSEQ multiplex PCR, and its TCRdb copy is limited to in-frame clones, with some not included. V and J calls and clone size are copied from that table; D and trimming were computed from the DNA. This repertoire includes tens of thousands of clones. CDR3 size: 17 residues. The germline V gene encodes CDR1 MDHEN and CDR2 SYDVKM. V was clipped by 8 bases and J by 2 bases; unmatched bases: 15.

The TCR comes from a female donor in good health and CMV-seropositive. This chain links TRBV28 with TRBJ2-3; TRBD2 aligns across 8 bases. The source material was PBMCs. CDR3 protein: CASRSGGVVALTDTQYF. DNA for the CDR3: TGTGCCAGCCGGTCGGGAGGGGTCGTAGCCCTCACAGATACGCAGTATTTT.